This passage covers 24 T cell receptor beta chains from one sample sequenced in a study of CD8 T cells in Susac syndrome. Random hexamers were used to reverse transcribe roughly 0.5 to 1 ug of RNA. TCRdb reprocessed the immunoSEQ multiplex PCR reads with MiXCR, giving one entry per CDR3 protein. The sample gives around 200,000 distinct CDR3 sequences, just under 95% of which show up once; 0.085% to 0.1% is in the top ten. The sequenced sample consisted of CD4+ T cells from PBMCs. These receptors were obtained from a human donor with Susac syndrome.

V is TRBV30 and J is TRBJ1-5, with TRBD1 as a possible D gene (5 bases). Germline V gene sequence: CDR1 GTSNPN, CDR2 SVGIG (reference sequence). Trimming cost V 3 bases and J 5 bases, with 17 bases left between them. CDR3 size: 15 residues. CDR3 amino acids: CAWRRAGQGDQPQHF. In DNA, the CDR3 is TGTGCCTGGAGGCGTGCCGGGCAGGGAGATCAGCCCCAGCATTTT.

J is TRBJ2-5 and V is TRBV18; TRBD1 agrees at 8 bases. The CDR3 runs to 15 residues. Looked up from germline, CDR1 is KGHSH and CDR2 is LQKENI. With 6 bases clipped from V and 5 bases from J, the junction kept 11 bases outside the gene matches. CDR3 nucleotides: TGTGCCAGCTCCTTTGGACAGGGCAGCTTGGAGACCCAGTACTTC. Translating gives CASSFGQGSLETQYF.

The rearrangement links TRBV2 to TRBJ2-5; the match to TRBD1 covers 7 bases. CDR3 size: 14 residues. Germline V lookup: CDR1 SNHLY, CDR2 FYNNEI. J was trimmed by 2 bases and V by 9 bases; bases with no gene match: 9. CDR3 region: CASIRQGSQETQYF. CDR3 DNA: TGTGCCAGTATAAGACAGGGCTCTCAAGAGACCCAGTACTTC.

The chain recombines TRBV3-1 with TRBJ1-5; the D is unclear. V dropped 1 base and J dropped 0 bases, with 7 bases sitting between them. In germline, CDR1 is LGHDT, CDR2 YNNKEL (reference sequence). The CDR3 length is 15 residues. For the CDR3, the DNA is TGTGCCAGCAGCCAAGGGCTGAATAGCAATCAGCCCCAGCATTTT. Translating it yields CASSQGLNSNQPQHF.

This rearrangement joins TRBV5-8 to TRBJ1-5, with a tentative D call TRBD1 (5 bases). Per the germline V gene, CDR1 is SGHTS and CDR2 is YDEGEE. This CDR3 is 16 amino acids long. Trimming pared 1 base from V and 0 bases from J, leaving 11 bases between. The DNA of the CDR3 is TGTGCCAGCAGCTTGATGGCAGGGAATAGCAATCAGCCCCAGCATTTT. It codes for CASSLMAGNSNQPQHF.

The gene calls are TRBV6-1 and TRBJ2-4; 9 bases are a match to TRBD1. Germline V lookup: CDR1 MNHNS, CDR2 SASEGT. The length of the CDR3 is 17 residues. V was pared by 6 bases and J by 1 base, with 10 bases of the junction left unmatched. CDR3 in amino acids: CASSPDRGRGAKNIQYF. The DNA for the CDR3 is TGTGCCAGCAGCCCCGACAGGGGGAGAGGGGCCAAAAACATTCAGTACTTC.

Only a few counts were recorded for this clonotype. The rearrangement joins TRBV23-1 to TRBJ2-7; tentative D call: TRBD1 (6 bases). TRBV23-1 is marked as an open reading frame, function uncertain. The CDR3 runs to 14 residues. V lost 0 bases, J lost 7 bases, and 13 bases lay in between. The DNA for the CDR3 is TGCGCCAGCAGTCAATCGGACAGTACGGGTGAGCAGTACTTC. Its translation is CASSQSDSTGEQYF.

The V call is TRBV21-1, the J call TRBJ2-7. TRBV21-1 is given as a pseudogene. This CDR3 has 10 residues. The CDR3 is CASTIYEQYF. The CDR3, as DNA: TGTGCCAGCACCATCTACGAGCAGTACTTC.

V and J are TRBV10-3 and TRBJ2-1; 12 nucleotides line up with TRBD2. After removal of 4 bases from V and 6 bases from J, the junction contained 7 bases not matched to a gene. Looked up from germline, CDR1 is ENHRY and CDR2 is SYGVKD. The CDR3 is 16 residues long. The CDR3 nucleotides are TGTGCCATCAGTGCCACCTCGACTAGCGGGAGCAATGAGCAGTTCTTC. Encoded protein: CAISATSTSGSNEQFF.

This chain joins TRBV18 and TRBJ2-2; D not certain. CDR1 and CDR2 from the germline V gene are KGHSH and LQKENI. V was shortened by 0 bases and J by 2 bases, with 10 bases between the two germline ends. This CDR3 contains 16 residues. CDR3: CASSPPETRNTGELFF. The CDR3 coding sequence is TGTGCCAGCTCACCACCGGAGACACGTAACACCGGGGAGCTGTTTTTT.

The chain employs TRBV15 and TRBJ1-2; TRBD1 matches 9 bases. Per the germline V gene, CDR1 is LNHNV and CDR2 is YYDKDF (reference sequence). CDR3 length: 16 residues. V was pared by 0 bases and J by 6 bases, with 8 bases of the junction left unmatched. CDR3 sequence reads: CATSRDIGTGTNGYTF. The CDR3 DNA follows: TGTGCCACCAGCAGAGATATTGGGACAGGGACGAATGGCTACACCTTC.

The rearrangement links TRBV15 to TRBJ1-6; no clear D gene. Germline CDR1 LNHNV, CDR2 YYDKDF (reference sequence). CDR3 length: 15 amino acids. Trimming cost V 1 base and J 7 bases, with 11 bases left between them. This CDR3 is CATSRGSSDNSPLHF. The CDR3 bases are TGTGCCACCAGCAGAGGGTCGTCGGACAATTCACCCCTCCACTTT.

This chain links TRBV9 with TRBJ2-1, with unresolved D. Trimming removed 3 bases from V and 6 bases from J, with 13 bases in between. The germline V gene encodes CDR1 SGDLS and CDR2 YYNGEE. The CDR3 loop spans 14 amino acids. The CDR3 DNA sequence: TGTGCCAGCAGCGCCTCATTCGGGCGCAATGAGCAGTTCTTC. As protein: CASSASFGRNEQFF.

This rearrangement joins TRBV5-4 to TRBJ1-1; possible D gene TRBD1, 6 bases. CDR1 is SGHNT, CDR2 YYREEE, per germline (reference sequence). The V and J ends lost 5 bases and 3 bases respectively, with 14 bases between them. The CDR3 has 14 amino acids. The CDR3 loop is CASSRGHWDTEAFF. CDR3 in DNA: TGTGCCAGCAGTAGGGGACATTGGGACACTGAAGCTTTCTTT.

The rearrangement joins TRBV11-2 to TRBJ2-5, with 9 positions matching TRBD2. J lost 3 bases, V lost 4 bases, and 6 bases had no gene match. CDR3 length equals 15 residues. CDR1 and CDR2 from the germline V gene are SGHAT and FQNNGV. The chain's CDR3 is CASSSSGGGEETQYF. The DNA for the CDR3 is TGTGCCAGCAGCTCTAGTGGCGGGGGGGAAGAGACCCAGTACTTC. The full variable domain, rest sourced from reference TRBV11-2 and TRBJ2-5, is EAGVAQSPRYKIIEKRQSVAFWCNPISGHATLYWYQQILGQGPKLLIQFQNNGVVDDSQLPKDRFSAERLKGVDSTLKIQPAKLEDSAVYLCASSSSGGGEETQYFGPGTRLLVL.

This clonotype was counted a single time. This sequence joins TRBV20-1 and TRBJ2-7, with D possibly called TRBD1 or TRBD2 (5 bases each). The V and J ends lost 4 bases and 7 bases respectively, with 23 bases between them. This CDR3 has 15 amino acids. CDR1 DFQATT and CDR2 SNEGSKA come from the germline V gene (reference sequence). The CDR3 sequence is CSANPQVGVIREQYF. The CDR3 nucleotides read TGCAGTGCTAACCCTCAAGTGGGGGTTATTCGAGAGCAGTACTTC.

This sequence joins TRBV3-1 and TRBJ2-3, with TRBD2 matching 11 bases. The CDR3 contains 16 residues. The germline V gene encodes CDR1 LGHDT and CDR2 YNNKEL (reference sequence). V was clipped by 5 bases and J by 2 bases; unmatched bases: 6. As DNA, the CDR3 is TGTGCCAGCAGCGACACTAGCGGGGGCTACACAGATACGCAGTATTTT. Protein: CASSDTSGGYTDTQYF.

This clonotype was seen only a few times. This chain uses TRBV3-1 with TRBJ2-1; no clear D gene. V lost 1 base to trimming and J lost 2 bases, with 12 bases between them. This CDR3 region has 16 residues. From germline, CDR1 is LGHDT and CDR2 YNNKEL (reference sequence). CDR3 DNA: TGTGCCAGCAGCCAAGTTAGAACCCGAACCTACAATGAGCAGTTCTTC. Residues: CASSQVRTRTYNEQFF.

The chain recombines TRBV20-1 with TRBJ2-3; no firm D call. V dropped 5 bases and J dropped 4 bases, with 16 bases sitting between them. This CDR3 spans 14 amino acids. Germline loops: CDR1 DFQATT, CDR2 SNEGSKA (reference sequence). This CDR3 reads CSAGSRPGPDTQYF. The CDR3 DNA reads as TGCAGTGCTGGCTCTCGACCAGGACCAGATACGCAGTATTTT.

The V and J genes are TRBV20-1 and TRBJ1-5; D is perhaps TRBD1 (5 bases). The length of the CDR3 is 13 residues. The V end was cut by 2 bases, the J end by 12 bases, with 17 bases between. In germline, CDR1 is DFQATT, CDR2 SNEGSKA (reference sequence). CDR3 sequence (DNA): TGCAGTGCTAGAATGTGGGGCTGGAGAGTCCAGCATTTT. Translation: CSARMWGWRVQHF.

The chain combines TRBV20-1 with TRBJ2-3; 11 positions agree with TRBD2. The CDR3 loop spans 16 amino acids. Unmatched junction bases numbered 13, after V lost 6 bases and J lost 5 bases. Germline V gene sequence: CDR1 DFQATT, CDR2 SNEGSKA (reference sequence). CDR3 region: CSAEDALAGAGDTQYF. As DNA, the CDR3 is TGCAGTGCCGAAGATGCACTAGCGGGAGCAGGAGATACGCAGTATTTT.

The J gene is TRBJ2-7, the V gene TRBV20-1; 7 nucleotides agree with TRBD2. The CDR3 runs to 11 residues. Trimming at V came to 6 bases and at J to 5 bases, leaving 4 bases not matched to a gene. Germline V CDR1 and CDR2: DFQATT, SNEGSKA (reference sequence). CDR3 in amino acids: CSARRGDEQYF. The CDR3 DNA is TGCAGTGCCCGCCGGGGGGACGAGCAGTACTTC.

This chain joins TRBV29-1 and TRBJ2-5, with D possibly being TRBD1 or TRBD2 (5 bases each). V gave up 4 bases and J gave up 5 bases, with 23 bases separating them. The CDR3 spans 16 residues. Germline CDR1 is SQVTM and CDR2 is ANQGSEA. The CDR3 DNA reads TGCAGCGTTGGGGGGAAAAGCGCAGGTCTGCAGGAGACCCAGTACTTC. Amino acid sequence: CSVGGKSAGLQETQYF.

V and J are TRBV20-1 and TRBJ1-1; D ambiguous. Germline lookup yields CDR1 DFQATT and CDR2 SNEGSKA (reference sequence). V was trimmed by 0 bases and J by 1 base, leaving 9 bases between them. The CDR3 length is 14 residues. CDR3 sequence: CSARDLKKNTEAFF. DNA for the CDR3: TGCAGTGCTAGAGATCTTAAGAAGAACACTGAAGCTTTCTTT.